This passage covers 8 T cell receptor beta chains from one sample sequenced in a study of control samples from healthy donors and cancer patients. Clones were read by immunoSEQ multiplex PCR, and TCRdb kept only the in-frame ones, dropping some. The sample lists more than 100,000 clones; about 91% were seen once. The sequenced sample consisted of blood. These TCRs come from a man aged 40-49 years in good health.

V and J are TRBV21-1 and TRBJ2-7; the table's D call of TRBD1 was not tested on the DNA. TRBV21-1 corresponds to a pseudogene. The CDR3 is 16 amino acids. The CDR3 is CASSKTGTGVAGEQYF. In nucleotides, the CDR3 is TGTGCCAGCAGCAAGACCGGGACAGGGGTTGCGGGCGAGCAGTACTTC.

The CDR3 DNA is TGTGCCAGCAGCGTAGCTAATAGCCTCACAGATACGCAGTATTTT. Protein sequence: CASSVANSLTDTQYF. The chain uses TRBV9 and TRBJ2-3, with D unclear. The CDR3 runs 15 residues. The V end lost 0 bases, the J end lost 2 bases, and 10 bases lay between the germline ends. In germline, CDR1 is SGDLS, CDR2 YYNGEE.

The CDR3 nucleotides are TGTGCCAGCAGCGCTAGAGGGCTAACCGGGGAGCTGTTTTTT. It is translated as CASSARGLTGELFF. The J gene is TRBJ2-2, the V gene TRBV11-3; D may be TRBD2 (5 bases). V dropped 5 bases and J dropped 5 bases, with 12 bases sitting between them. Germline values: CDR1 SGHNT, CDR2 YENEEA. The CDR3 is made up of 14 amino acids.

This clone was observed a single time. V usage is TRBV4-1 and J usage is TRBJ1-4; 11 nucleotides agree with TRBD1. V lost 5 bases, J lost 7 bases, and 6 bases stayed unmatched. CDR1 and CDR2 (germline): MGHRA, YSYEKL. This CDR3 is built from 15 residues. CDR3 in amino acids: CASSKAGTGGEKLFF. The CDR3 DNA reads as TGCGCCAGCAGCAAGGCCGGGACAGGGGGTGAAAAACTGTTTTTT.

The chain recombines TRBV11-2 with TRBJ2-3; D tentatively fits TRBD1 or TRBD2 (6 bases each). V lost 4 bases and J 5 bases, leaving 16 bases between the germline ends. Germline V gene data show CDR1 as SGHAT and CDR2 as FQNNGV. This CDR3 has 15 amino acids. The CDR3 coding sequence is TGTGCCAGCAGCTCAATATTGGGGGGCCGAGATACGCAGTATTTT. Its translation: CASSSILGGRDTQYF.

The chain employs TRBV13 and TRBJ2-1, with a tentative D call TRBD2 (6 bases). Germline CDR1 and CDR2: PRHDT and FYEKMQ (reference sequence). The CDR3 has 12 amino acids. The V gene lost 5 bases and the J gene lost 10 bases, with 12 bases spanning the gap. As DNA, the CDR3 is TGTGCCAGCAGCCCTCTCAGCGGGGAGCAGTTCTTC. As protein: CASSPLSGEQFF.

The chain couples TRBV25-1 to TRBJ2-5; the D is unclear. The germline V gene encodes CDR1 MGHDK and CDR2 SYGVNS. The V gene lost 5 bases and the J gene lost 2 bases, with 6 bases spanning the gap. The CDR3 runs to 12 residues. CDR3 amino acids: CASSRDQETQYF. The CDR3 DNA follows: TGTGCCAGCAGTCGAGATCAAGAGACCCAGTACTTC.

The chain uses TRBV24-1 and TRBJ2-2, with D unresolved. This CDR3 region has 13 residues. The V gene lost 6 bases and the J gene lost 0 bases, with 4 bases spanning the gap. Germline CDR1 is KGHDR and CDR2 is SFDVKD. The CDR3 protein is CATSSANTGELFF. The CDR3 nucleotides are TGTGCCACCAGTTCGGCGAACACCGGGGAGCTGTTTTTT.